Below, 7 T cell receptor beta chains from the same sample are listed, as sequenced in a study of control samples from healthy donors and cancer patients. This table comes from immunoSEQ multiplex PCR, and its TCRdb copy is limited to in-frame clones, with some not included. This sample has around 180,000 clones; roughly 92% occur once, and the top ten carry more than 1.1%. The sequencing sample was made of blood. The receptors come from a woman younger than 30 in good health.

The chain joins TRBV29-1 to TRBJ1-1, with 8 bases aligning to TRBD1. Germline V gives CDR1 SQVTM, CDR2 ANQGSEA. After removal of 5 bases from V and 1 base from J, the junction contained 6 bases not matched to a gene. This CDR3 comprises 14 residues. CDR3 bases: TGCAGCGTTAAAAGCGGGACAGGGAACACTGAAGCTTTCTTT. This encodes CSVKSGTGNTEAFF.

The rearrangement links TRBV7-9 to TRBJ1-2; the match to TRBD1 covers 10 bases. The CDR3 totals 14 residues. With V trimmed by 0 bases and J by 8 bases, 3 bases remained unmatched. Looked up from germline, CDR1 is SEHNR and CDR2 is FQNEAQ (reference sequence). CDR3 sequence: CASSLAGTGVGYTF. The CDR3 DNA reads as TGTGCCAGCAGCTTAGCCGGGACAGGGGTCGGCTACACCTTC.

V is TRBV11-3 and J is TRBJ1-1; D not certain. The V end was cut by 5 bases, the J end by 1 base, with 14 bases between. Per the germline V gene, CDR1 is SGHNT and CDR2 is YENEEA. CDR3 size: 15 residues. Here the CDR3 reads CASSPNTGQNTEAFF. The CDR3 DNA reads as TGTGCCAGCAGCCCCAATACCGGGCAGAACACTGAAGCTTTCTTT.

The CDR3 protein is CASSYFSGQAYNEQFF. The DNA for the CDR3 is TGTGCCAGCAGTTACTTCTCGGGACAGGCGTACAATGAGCAGTTCTTC. The chain employs TRBV6-5 and TRBJ2-1; 8 nucleotides agree with TRBD1. Trimming at V came to 1 base and at J to 4 bases, leaving 6 bases not matched to a gene. This CDR3 has 16 amino acids. From germline, CDR1 is MNHEY and CDR2 SVGAGI.

As DNA, the CDR3 is TGTGCCAGCAGCAAAGGTGAGACCACTGAAGCTTTCTTT. This gives the protein CASSKGETTEAFF. J is TRBJ1-1 and V is TRBV2, with D hard to call. From germline, CDR1 is SNHLY and CDR2 FYNNEI. The CDR3 runs to 13 residues. The V end lost 6 bases, the J end lost 4 bases, and 12 bases lay between the germline ends.

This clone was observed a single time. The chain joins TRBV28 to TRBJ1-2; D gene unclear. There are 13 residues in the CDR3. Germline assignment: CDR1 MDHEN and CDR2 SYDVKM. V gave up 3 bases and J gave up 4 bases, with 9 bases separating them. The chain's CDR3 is CASSLSAFYGYTF. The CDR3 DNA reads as TGTGCCAGCAGTTTGTCTGCGTTCTATGGCTACACCTTC.

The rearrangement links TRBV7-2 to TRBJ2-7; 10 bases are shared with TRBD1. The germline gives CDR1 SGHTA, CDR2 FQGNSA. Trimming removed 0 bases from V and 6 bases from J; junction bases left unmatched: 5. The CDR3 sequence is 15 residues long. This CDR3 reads CASSLAGTGVGEQYF. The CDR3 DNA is TGTGCCAGCAGCTTAGCAGGGACAGGGGTGGGCGAGCAGTACTTC. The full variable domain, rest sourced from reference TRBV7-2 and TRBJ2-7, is GAGVSQSPSNKVTEKGKDVELRCDPISGHTALYWYRQSLGQGLEFLIYFQGNSAPDKSGLPSDRFSAERTGGSVSTLTIQRTQQEDSAVYLCASSLAGTGVGEQYFGPGTRLTVT.